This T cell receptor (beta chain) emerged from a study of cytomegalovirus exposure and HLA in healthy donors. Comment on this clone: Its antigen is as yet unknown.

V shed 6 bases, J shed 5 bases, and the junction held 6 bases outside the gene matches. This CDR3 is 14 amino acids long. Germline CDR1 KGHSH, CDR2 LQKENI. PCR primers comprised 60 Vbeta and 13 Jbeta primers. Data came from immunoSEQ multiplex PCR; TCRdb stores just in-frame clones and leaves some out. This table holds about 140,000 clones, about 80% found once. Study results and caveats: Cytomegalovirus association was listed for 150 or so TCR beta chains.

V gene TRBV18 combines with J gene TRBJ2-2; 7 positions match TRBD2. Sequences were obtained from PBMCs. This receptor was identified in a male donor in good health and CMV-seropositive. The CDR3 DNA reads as TGTGCCAGCTCCCGGGAGGTCGAGACCGGGGAGCTGTTTTTT. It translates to CASSREVETGELFF.